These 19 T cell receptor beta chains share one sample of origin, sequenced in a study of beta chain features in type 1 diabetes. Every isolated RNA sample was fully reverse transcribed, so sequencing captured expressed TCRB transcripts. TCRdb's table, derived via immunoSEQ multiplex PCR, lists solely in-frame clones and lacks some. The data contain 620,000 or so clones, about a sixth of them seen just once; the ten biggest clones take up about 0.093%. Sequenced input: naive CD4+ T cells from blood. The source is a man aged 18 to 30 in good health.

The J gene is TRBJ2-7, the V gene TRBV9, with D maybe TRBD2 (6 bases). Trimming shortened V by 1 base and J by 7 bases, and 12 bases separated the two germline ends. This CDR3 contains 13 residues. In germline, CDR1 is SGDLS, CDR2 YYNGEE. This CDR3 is CASSVSPGTEQYF. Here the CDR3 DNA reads TGTGCCAGCAGCGTAAGCCCAGGGACTGAGCAGTACTTC. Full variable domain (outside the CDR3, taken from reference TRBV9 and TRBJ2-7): DSGVTQTPKHLITATGQRVTLRCSPRSGDLSVYWYQQSLDQGLQFLIQYYNGEERAKGNILERFSAQQFPDLHSELNLSSLELGDSALYFCASSVSPGTEQYFGPGTRLTVT.

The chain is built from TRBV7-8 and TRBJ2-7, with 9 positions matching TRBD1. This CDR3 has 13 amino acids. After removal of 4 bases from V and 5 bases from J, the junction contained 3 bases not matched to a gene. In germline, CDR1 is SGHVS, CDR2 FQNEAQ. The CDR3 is CASSSDRGNEQYF. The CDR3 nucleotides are TGTGCCAGCAGCTCAGACAGGGGGAACGAGCAGTACTTC.

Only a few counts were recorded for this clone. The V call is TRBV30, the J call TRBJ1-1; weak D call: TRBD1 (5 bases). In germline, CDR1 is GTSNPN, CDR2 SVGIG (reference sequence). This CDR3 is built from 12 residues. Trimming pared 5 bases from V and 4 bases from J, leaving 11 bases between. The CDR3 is CAWVAGVTEAFF. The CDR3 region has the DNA TGTGCCTGGGTGGCGGGGGTCACTGAAGCTTTCTTT. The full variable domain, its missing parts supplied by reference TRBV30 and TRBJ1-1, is SQTIHQWPATLVQPVGSPLSLECTVEGTSNPNLYWYRQAAGRGLQLLFYSVGIGQISSEVPQNLSASRPQDRQFILSSKKLLLSDSGFYLCAWVAGVTEAFFGQGTRLTVV.

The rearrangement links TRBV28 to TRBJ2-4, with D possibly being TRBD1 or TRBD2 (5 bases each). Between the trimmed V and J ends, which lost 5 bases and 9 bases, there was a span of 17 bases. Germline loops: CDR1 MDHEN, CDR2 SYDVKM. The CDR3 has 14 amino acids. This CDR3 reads CASSEGQAYSIQYF. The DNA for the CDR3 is TGTGCCAGCAGTGAGGGGCAGGCTTATAGCATTCAGTACTTC.

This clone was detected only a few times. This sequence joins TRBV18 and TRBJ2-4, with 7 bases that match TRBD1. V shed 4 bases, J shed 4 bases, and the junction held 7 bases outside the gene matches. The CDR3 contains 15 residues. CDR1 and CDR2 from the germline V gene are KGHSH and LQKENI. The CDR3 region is CASSRIRDRKNIQYF. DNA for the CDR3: TGTGCCAGCTCACGGATCCGGGACAGAAAAAACATTCAGTACTTC.

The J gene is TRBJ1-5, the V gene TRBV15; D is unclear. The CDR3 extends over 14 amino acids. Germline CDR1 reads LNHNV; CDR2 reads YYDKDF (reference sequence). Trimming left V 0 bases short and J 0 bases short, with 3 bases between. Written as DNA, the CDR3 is TGTGCCACCAGCAGAGACCATAGCAATCAGCCCCAGCATTTT. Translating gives CATSRDHSNQPQHF.

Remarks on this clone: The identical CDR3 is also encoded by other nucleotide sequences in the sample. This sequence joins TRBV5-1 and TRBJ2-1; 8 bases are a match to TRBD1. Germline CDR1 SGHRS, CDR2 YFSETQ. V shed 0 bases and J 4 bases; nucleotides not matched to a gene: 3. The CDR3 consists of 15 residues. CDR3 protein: CASSLVGQGYNEQFF. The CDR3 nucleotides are TGCGCCAGCAGCTTGGTCGGACAGGGTTACAATGAGCAGTTCTTC.

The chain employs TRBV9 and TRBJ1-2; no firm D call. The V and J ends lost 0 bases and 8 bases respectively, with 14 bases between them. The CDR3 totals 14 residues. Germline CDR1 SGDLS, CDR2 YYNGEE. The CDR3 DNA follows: TGTGCCAGCAGCGTAGTTGGGATTAAAGGGGGCTACACCTTC. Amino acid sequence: CASSVVGIKGGYTF.

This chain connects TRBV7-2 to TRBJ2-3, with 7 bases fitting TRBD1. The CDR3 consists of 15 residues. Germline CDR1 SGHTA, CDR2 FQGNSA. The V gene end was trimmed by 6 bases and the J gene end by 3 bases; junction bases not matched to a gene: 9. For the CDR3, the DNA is TGTGCCAGCAGTACCCCAGGGGGTCTAACAGATACGCAGTATTTT. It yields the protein CASSTPGGLTDTQYF.

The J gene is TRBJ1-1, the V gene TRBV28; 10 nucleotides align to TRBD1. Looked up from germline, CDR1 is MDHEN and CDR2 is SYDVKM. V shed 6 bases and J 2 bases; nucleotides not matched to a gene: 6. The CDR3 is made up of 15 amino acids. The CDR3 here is CASRERDRGNTEAFF. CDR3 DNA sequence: TGTGCCAGCAGGGAGAGGGACAGGGGAAACACTGAAGCTTTCTTT.

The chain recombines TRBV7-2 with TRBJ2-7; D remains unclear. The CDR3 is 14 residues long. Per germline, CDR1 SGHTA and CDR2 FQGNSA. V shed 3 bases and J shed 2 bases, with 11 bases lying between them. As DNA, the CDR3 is TGTGCCAGCAGCTTTGCGCAGGTAGCCTACGAGCAGTACTTC. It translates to CASSFAQVAYEQYF.

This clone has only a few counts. The DNA of the CDR3 is TGTGCCAGCAGTCAATTACAGGGCCTTTACAATGAGCAGTTCTTC. It specifies CASSQLQGLYNEQFF. The chain carries TRBV6-6 and TRBJ2-1; D is perhaps TRBD1 (6 bases). This CDR3 has 15 amino acids. The germline V gene encodes CDR1 MNHNY and CDR2 SVGAGI (reference sequence). V shed 5 bases and J shed 4 bases, with 15 bases lying between them.

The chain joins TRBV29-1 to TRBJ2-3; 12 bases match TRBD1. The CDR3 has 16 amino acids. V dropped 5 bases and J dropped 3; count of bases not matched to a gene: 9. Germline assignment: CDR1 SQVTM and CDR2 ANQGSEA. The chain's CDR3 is CSVIRGTGGGTDTQYF. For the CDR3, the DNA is TGCAGCGTTATCCGTGGGACAGGGGGCGGAACAGATACGCAGTATTTT.

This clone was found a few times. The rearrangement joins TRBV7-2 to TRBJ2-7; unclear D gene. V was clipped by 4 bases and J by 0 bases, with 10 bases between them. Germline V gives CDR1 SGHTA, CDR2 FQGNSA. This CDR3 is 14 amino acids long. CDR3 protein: CASSSPRSSYEQYF. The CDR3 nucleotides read TGTGCCAGCAGCTCTCCCCGAAGCTCCTACGAGCAGTACTTC.

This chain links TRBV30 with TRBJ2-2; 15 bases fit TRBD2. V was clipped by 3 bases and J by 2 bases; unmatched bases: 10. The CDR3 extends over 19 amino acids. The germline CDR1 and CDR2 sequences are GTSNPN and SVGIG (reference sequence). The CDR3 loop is CAWRPLGLAGGHNTGELFF. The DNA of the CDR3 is TGTGCCTGGAGGCCCCTCGGACTAGCGGGGGGGCACAACACCGGGGAGCTGTTTTTT.

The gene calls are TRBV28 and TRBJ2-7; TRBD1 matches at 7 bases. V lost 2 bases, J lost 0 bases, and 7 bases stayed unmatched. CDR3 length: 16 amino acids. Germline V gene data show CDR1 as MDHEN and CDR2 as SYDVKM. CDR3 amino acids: CASSLPGQRSSYEQYF. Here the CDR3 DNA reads TGTGCCAGCAGTTTACCGGGACAGAGATCCTCCTACGAGCAGTACTTC.

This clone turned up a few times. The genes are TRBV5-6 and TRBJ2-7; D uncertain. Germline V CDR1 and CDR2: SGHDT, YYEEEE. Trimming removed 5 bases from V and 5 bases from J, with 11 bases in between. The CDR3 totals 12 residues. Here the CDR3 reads CASRFRVDEQYF. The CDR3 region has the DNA TGTGCCAGCAGATTTAGAGTTGACGAGCAGTACTTC.

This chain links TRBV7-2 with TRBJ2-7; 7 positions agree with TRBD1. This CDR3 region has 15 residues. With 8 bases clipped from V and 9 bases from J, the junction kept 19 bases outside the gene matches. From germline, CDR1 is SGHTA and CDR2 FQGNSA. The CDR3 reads CASATAGTVLLGQYF. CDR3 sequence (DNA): TGTGCCAGCGCAACCGCTGGGACAGTCCTCCTCGGGCAGTACTTC.

This CDR3 is CASSDTISTHPETQYF. The CDR3 DNA is TGTGCCAGCAGCGACACAATCTCGACCCACCCGGAGACCCAGTACTTC. This chain links TRBV5-6 with TRBJ2-5, with D uncertain. CDR1 is SGHDT, CDR2 YYEEEE, per germline. Trimming took 4 bases from V and 5 from J, leaving 21 bases between them. The CDR3 is 16 residues long. The full variable domain, its missing parts supplied by reference TRBV5-6 and TRBJ2-5, is DAGVTQSPTHLIKTRGQQVTLRCSPKSGHDTVSWYQQALGQGPQFIFQYYEEEERQRGNFPDRFSGHQFPNYSSELNVNALLLGDSALYLCASSDTISTHPETQYFGPGTRLLVL.